This T cell receptor beta chain was captured by sequencing in a study of monozygotic twins with cystic fibrosis. Study details: Roughly 2.8 micrograms of fragmented DNA underwent about 16 PCR cycles for library preparation.

Broader study findings: The repertoire was suggested to be naive-dominated, clonality median approximately 0.0093. Monozygotic CF twins shared more identical nucleotide clonotypes than unrelated patients. J usage was most co-twin-similar in 8 of 16 pairs, V in 13.

With respect to this clone: Its antigen remains unidentified.

Sequencing used immunoSEQ multiplex PCR; TCRdb keeps in-frame clones, though not all of them. The sample gives 20,000 to 30,000 clones, about 96% of which show up once; approximately 2.6% is in the top ten. The source is a girl aged 2 to 10 with cystic fibrosis. Sample: blood.

The CDR3 sequence is CASTGGNEQFF. Here the CDR3 DNA reads TGTGCCAGCACCGGTGGCAATGAGCAGTTCTTC. This rearrangement joins TRBV2 to TRBJ2-1, with D hard to call. This CDR3 is built from 11 residues. Trimming shortened V by 7 bases and J by 6 bases, and 7 bases separated the two germline ends. CDR1 and CDR2 (germline): SNHLY, FYNNEI. Combining the CDR3 with reference TRBV2 and TRBJ2-1 gives the whole variable domain EPEVTQTPSHQVTQMGQEVILRCVPISNHLYFYWYRQILGQKVEFLVSFYNNEISEKSEIFDDQFSVERPDGSNFTLKIRSTKLEDSAMYFCASTGGNEQFFGPGTRLTVL.